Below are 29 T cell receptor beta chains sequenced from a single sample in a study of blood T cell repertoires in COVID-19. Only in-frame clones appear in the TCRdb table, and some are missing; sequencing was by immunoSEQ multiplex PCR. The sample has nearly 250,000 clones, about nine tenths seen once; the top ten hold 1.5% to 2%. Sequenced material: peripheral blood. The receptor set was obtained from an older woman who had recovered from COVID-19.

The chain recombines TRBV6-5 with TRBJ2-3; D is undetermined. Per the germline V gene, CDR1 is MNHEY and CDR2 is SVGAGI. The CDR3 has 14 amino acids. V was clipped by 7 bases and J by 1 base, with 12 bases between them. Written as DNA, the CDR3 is TGTGCCAGCAAGTTGGCCGTGGGCACAGATACGCAGTATTTT. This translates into CASKLAVGTDTQYF.

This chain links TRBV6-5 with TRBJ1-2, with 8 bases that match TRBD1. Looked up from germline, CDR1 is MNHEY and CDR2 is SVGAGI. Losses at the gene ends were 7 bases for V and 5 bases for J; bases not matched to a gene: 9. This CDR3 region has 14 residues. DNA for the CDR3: TGTGCCAGCAATCTACAGGGGGTTGAATATGGCTACACCTTC. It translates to CASNLQGVEYGYTF.

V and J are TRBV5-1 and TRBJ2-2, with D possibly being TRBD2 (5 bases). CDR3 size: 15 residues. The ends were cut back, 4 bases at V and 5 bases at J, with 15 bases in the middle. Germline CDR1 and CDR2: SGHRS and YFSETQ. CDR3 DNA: TGCGCCAGCAGCCCGCGAGGGTCAGGAACCGGGGAGCTGTTTTTT. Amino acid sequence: CASSPRGSGTGELFF.

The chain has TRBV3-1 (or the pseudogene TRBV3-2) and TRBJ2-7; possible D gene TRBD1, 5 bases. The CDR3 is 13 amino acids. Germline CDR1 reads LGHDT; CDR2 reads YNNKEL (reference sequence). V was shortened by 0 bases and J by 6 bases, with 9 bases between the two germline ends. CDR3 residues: CASSQDRGREQYF. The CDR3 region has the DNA TGTGCCAGCAGCCAAGATAGGGGCCGCGAGCAGTACTTC.

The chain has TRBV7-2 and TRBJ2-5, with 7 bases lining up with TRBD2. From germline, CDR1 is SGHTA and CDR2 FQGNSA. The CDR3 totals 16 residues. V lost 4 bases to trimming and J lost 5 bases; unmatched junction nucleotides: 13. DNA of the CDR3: TGTGCCAGCAGCTCCTCTGTGGGCCGGGGAGGGGAGACCCAGTACTTC. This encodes CASSSSVGRGGETQYF.

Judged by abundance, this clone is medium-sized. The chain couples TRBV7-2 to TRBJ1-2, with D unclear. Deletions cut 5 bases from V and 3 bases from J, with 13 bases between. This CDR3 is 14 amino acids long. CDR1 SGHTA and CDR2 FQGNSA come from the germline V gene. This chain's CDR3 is CASSTQLPHYGYTF. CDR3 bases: TGTGCCAGCAGCACTCAATTACCACACTATGGCTACACCTTC.

The CDR3 DNA is TGTGCCAGCAGCTTCCCGGGACAGGGAGAAGCAGCTTTCTTT. Translation: CASSFPGQGEAAFF. This chain uses TRBV5-6 with TRBJ1-1; 9 bases match TRBD1. Germline CDR1 SGHDT, CDR2 YYEEEE. This CDR3 spans 14 amino acids. V lost 2 bases, J lost 10 bases, and 9 bases stayed unmatched.

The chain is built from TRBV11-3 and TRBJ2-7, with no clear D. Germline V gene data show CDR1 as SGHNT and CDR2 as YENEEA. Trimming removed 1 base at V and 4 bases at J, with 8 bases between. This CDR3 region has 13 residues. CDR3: CASSLGSGYEQYF. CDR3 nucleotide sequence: TGTGCCAGCAGCTTAGGGTCCGGGTACGAGCAGTACTTC.

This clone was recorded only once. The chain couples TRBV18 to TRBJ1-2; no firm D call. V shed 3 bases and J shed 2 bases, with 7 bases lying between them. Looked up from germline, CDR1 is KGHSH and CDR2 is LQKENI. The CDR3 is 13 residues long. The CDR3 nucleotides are TGTGCCAGCTCACCCGAACGGAACTATGGCTACACCTTC. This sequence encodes CASSPERNYGYTF.

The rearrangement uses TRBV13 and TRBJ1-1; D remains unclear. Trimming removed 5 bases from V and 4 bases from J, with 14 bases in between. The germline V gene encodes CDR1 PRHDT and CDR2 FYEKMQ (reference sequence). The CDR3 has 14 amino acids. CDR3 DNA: TGTGCCAGCAGCGCTTACAGTGGGAGCACTGAAGCTTTCTTT. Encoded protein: CASSAYSGSTEAFF.

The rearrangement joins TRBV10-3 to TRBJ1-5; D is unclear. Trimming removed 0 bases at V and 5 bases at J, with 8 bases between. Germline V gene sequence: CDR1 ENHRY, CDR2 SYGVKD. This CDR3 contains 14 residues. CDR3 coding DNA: TGTGCCATCAGTGAGTCCGCGGACTATCAGCCCCAGCATTTT. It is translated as CAISESADYQPQHF.

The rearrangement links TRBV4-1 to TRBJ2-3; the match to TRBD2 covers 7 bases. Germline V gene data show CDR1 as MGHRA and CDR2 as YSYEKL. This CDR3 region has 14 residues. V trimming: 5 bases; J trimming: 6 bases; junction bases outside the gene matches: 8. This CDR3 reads CASSDLAVRDTQYF. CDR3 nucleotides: TGCGCCAGCAGCGATCTAGCGGTCCGGGATACGCAGTATTTT.

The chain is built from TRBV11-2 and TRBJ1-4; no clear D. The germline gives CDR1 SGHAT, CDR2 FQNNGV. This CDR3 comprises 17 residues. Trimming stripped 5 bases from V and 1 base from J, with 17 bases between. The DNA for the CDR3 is TGTGCCAGCAGCCAACGGGCGGGCGGGTTAACTAATGAAAAACTGTTTTTT. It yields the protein CASSQRAGGLTNEKLFF.

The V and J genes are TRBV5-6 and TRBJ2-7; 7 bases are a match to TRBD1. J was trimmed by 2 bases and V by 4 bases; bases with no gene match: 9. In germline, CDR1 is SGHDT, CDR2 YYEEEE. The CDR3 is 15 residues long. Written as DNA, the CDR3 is TGTGCCAGCAGCCTCTACCCGCAGGGGGCCTACGAGCAGTACTTC. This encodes CASSLYPQGAYEQYF.

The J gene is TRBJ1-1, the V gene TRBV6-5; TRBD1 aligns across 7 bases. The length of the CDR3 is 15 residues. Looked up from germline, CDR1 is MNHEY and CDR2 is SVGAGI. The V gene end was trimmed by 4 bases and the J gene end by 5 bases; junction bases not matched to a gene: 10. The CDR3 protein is CASSLAGTAKTEAFF. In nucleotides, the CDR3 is TGTGCCAGCAGTTTAGCCGGGACAGCCAAGACTGAAGCTTTCTTT.

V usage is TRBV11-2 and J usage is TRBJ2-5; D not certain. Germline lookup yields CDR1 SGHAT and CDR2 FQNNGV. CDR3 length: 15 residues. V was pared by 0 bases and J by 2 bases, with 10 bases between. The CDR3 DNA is TGTGCCAGCAGCTTAGATCTGGCGGTTCAAGAGACCCAGTACTTC. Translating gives CASSLDLAVQETQYF.

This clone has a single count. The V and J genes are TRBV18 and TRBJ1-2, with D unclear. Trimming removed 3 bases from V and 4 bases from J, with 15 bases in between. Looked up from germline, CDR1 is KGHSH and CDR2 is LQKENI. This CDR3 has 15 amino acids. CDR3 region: CASSPTTSSSYGYTF. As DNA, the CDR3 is TGTGCCAGCTCACCCACCACCAGTTCCAGCTATGGCTACACCTTC.

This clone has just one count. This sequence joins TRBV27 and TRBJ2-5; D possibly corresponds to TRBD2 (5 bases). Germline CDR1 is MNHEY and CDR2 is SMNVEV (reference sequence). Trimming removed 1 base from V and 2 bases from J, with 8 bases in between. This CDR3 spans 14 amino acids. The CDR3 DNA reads TGTGCCAGCAGTTTATTGGGGAGACAAGAGACCCAGTACTTC. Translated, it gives CASSLLGRQETQYF.

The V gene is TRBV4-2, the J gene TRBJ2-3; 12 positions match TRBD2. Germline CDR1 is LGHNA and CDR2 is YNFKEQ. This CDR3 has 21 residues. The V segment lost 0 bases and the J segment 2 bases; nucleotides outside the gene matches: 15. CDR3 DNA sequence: TGTGCCAGCAGCCAAGATAGGCTAGCGGGGGGGCTTTCTTTCCCCACAGATACGCAGTATTTT. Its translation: CASSQDRLAGGLSFPTDTQYF.

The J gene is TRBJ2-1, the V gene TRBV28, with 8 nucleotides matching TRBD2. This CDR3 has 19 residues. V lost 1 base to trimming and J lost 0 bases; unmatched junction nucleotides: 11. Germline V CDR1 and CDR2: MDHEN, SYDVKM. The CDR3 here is CASSLLGRGGLSSYNEQFF. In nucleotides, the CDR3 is TGTGCCAGCAGTTTATTGGGTCGGGGGGGCCTTAGCTCCTACAATGAGCAGTTCTTC. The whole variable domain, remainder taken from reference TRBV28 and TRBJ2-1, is DVKVTQSSRYLVKRTGEKVFLECVQDMDHENMFWYRQDPGLGLRLIYFSYDVKMKEKGDIPEGYSVSREKKERFSLILESASTNQTSMYLCASSLLGRGGLSSYNEQFFGPGTRLTVL.

The CDR3 DNA sequence: TGTGCCAGCAGCACCACCCGCGGGGGGGCCGGGGAGCTGTTTTTT. Amino acids: CASSTTRGGAGELFF. The chain carries TRBV7-2 and TRBJ2-2, with 9 bases aligning to TRBD2. Losses at the gene ends were 5 bases for V and 6 bases for J; bases not matched to a gene: 7. CDR1 and CDR2 (germline): SGHTA, FQGNSA. The CDR3 loop spans 15 amino acids.

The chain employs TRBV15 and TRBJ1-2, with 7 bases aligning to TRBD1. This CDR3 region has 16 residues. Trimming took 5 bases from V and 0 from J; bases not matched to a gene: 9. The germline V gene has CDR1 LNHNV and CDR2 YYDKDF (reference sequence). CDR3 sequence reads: CATSRRTGRSNYGYTF. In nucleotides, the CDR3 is TGTGCCACCAGCCGAAGGACAGGCCGATCTAACTATGGCTACACCTTC.

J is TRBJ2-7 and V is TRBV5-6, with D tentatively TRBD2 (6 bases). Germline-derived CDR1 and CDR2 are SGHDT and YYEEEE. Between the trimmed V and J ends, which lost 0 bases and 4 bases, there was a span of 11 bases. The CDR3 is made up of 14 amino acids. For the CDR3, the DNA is TGTGCCAGCAGCTTGGTTGCGGGAAGATACGAGCAGTACTTC. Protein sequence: CASSLVAGRYEQYF.

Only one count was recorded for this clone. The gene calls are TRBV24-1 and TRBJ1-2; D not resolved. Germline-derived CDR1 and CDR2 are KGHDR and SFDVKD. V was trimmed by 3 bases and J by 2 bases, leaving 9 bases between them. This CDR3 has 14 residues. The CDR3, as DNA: TGTGCCACCAGTGATATAACCAGAAACTATGGCTACACCTTC. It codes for CATSDITRNYGYTF.

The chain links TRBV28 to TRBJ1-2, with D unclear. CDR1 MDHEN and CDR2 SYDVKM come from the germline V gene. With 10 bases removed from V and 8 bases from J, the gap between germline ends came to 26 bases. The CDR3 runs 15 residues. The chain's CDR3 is CATSSEKRTAGGYTF. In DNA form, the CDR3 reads TGTGCCACCTCTTCGGAAAAGCGAACAGCGGGCGGCTACACCTTC.

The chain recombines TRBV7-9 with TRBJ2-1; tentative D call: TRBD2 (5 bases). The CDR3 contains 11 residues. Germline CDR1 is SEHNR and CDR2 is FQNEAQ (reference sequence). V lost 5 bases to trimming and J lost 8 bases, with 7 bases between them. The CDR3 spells CASSISDEQFF. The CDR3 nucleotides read TGTGCCAGCAGCATTAGCGATGAGCAGTTCTTC.

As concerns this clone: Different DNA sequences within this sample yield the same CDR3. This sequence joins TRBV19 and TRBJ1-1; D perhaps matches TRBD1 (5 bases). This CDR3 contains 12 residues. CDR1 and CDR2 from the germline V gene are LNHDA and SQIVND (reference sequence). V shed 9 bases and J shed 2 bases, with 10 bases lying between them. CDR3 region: CASRQPNTEAFF. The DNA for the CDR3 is TGTGCCAGCAGACAGCCAAACACTGAAGCTTTCTTT.

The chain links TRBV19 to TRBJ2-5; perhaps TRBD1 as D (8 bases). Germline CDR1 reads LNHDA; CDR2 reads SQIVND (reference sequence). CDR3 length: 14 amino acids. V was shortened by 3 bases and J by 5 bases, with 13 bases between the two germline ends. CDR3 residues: CASSIHRGGETQYF. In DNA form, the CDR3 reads TGTGCCAGTAGTATCCACAGGGGGGGTGAGACCCAGTACTTC.

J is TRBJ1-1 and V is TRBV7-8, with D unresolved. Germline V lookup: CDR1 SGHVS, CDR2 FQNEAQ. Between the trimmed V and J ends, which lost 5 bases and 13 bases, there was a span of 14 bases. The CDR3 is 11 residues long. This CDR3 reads CASSLPGGDFF. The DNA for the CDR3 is TGTGCCAGCAGCCTTCCGGGTGGTGATTTCTTT.